Below, 25 T cell receptor beta chains from the same sample are listed, as sequenced in a study of blood T cell repertoires in COVID-19. Sequenced by immunoSEQ multiplex PCR; TCRdb stores in-frame clones only, minus some. The table shows 200,000 to 300,000 clones, with approximately 86% occurring only once. The sequencing input was peripheral blood. Source of these receptors: a woman aged 55-70 years with COVID-19, enrolled during active disease.

This sequence joins TRBV9 and TRBJ2-5, with 10 bases lining up with TRBD2. V gave up 3 bases and J gave up 5 bases; unmatched junction bases: 13. CDR3 length: 17 amino acids. Germline V gives CDR1 SGDLS, CDR2 YYNGEE. As DNA, the CDR3 is TGTGCCAGCAGCGGAACTAGCGGGAAAGTTCCCGTGGAGACCCAGTACTTC. Translated, it gives CASSGTSGKVPVETQYF.

The chain combines TRBV19 with TRBJ2-1; D is perhaps TRBD2 (7 bases). Germline lookup yields CDR1 LNHDA and CDR2 SQIVND (reference sequence). The CDR3 has 15 amino acids. The V end lost 6 bases, the J end lost 4 bases, and 16 bases lay between the germline ends. The CDR3 protein is CASSRGGGTYNEQFF. For the CDR3, the DNA is TGTGCCAGTAGCCGAGGGGGGGGAACTTACAATGAGCAGTTCTTC. The whole variable domain, filled in from reference TRBV19 and TRBJ2-1, reads DGGITQSPKYLFRKEGQNVTLSCEQNLNHDAMYWYRQDPGQGLRLIYYSQIVNDFQKGDIAEGYSVSREKKESFPLTVTSAQKNPTAFYLCASSRGGGTYNEQFFGPGTRLTVL.

V is TRBV6-2 or TRBV6-3 and J is TRBJ2-1, with 10 positions matching TRBD2. V shed 6 bases, J shed 4 bases, and the junction held 12 bases outside the gene matches. Germline loops: CDR1 MNHEY, CDR2 SVGEGT. The CDR3 length is 17 residues. CDR3 residues: CASSRYNLAGGYNEQFF. The CDR3 nucleotides read TGTGCCAGCAGCCGTTACAATTTAGCGGGAGGATACAATGAGCAGTTCTTC.

The chain joins TRBV27 to TRBJ1-1; no clear D gene. The V end lost 5 bases, the J end lost 1 base, and 11 bases lay between the germline ends. Germline V gene sequence: CDR1 MNHEY, CDR2 SMNVEV (reference sequence). CDR3 length: 14 amino acids. The CDR3 spells CASSPRTQNTEAFF. The DNA for the CDR3 is TGTGCCAGCAGTCCGCGCACCCAGAACACTGAAGCTTTCTTT.

CDR3 DNA sequence: TGTGCCAGTACCCGAGACAGTTTGAGCTCCTACAATGAGCAGTTCTTC. Translation gives CASTRDSLSSYNEQFF. This chain links TRBV19 with TRBJ2-1; TRBD1 might be the D (5 bases). CDR3 length: 16 amino acids. CDR1 is LNHDA, CDR2 SQIVND, per germline (reference sequence). V lost 7 bases and J 0 bases, leaving 16 bases between the germline ends.

The V gene is TRBV3-1 (or the pseudogene TRBV3-2), the J gene TRBJ2-1; possibly TRBD2 for D (6 bases). Trimming shortened V by 4 bases and J by 9 bases, and 22 bases separated the two germline ends. The CDR3 has 16 residues. CDR1 and CDR2 (germline): LGHDT, YNNKEL (reference sequence). Here the CDR3 DNA reads TGTGCCAGCAGCCCTGACGGGACTCCCAGAGGTGGTGAGCAGTTCTTC. Its protein is CASSPDGTPRGGEQFF.

In DNA form, the CDR3 reads TGTGCCAGGAAGACAGTGAACACTGAAGCTTTCTTT. This gives the protein CARKTVNTEAFF. The chain recombines TRBV2 with TRBJ1-1; D possibly corresponds to TRBD1 (5 bases). Trimming took off 9 bases at V and 0 bases at J, with 8 bases between the two ends. The germline CDR1 and CDR2 sequences are SNHLY and FYNNEI. The CDR3 loop spans 12 amino acids.

This clone was seen just once. The genes are TRBV5-1 and TRBJ1-6; 9 bases fit TRBD1. From germline, CDR1 is SGHRS and CDR2 YFSETQ. CDR3 length: 14 residues. The J segment lost 8 bases and the V segment lost 4 bases, leaving 4 bases of the junction unmatched. As DNA, the CDR3 is TGCGCCAGCAGCCTTGGGACAGGGCATTCACCCCTCCACTTT. As protein: CASSLGTGHSPLHF.

The chain links TRBV7-2 to TRBJ1-6; perhaps TRBD1 as D (6 bases). Trimming stripped 6 bases from V and 7 bases from J, with 19 bases between. From germline, CDR1 is SGHTA and CDR2 FQGNSA. This CDR3 has 16 amino acids. CDR3 coding DNA: TGTGCCAGCAGACAAACCGGGGGGGCCGGGAATTCACCCCTCCACTTT. Its translation is CASRQTGGAGNSPLHF.

The rearrangement uses TRBV5-5 and TRBJ1-5; 7 bases are shared with TRBD1. This CDR3 region has 15 residues. The trim removed 2 bases at V and 3 bases at J, leaving 5 bases unmatched. Looked up from germline, CDR1 is SGHKS and CDR2 is YYEKEE (reference sequence). CDR3 bases: TGTGCCAGCAGCTTCCGGGACAGAAACAATCAGCCCCAGCATTTT. Its translation is CASSFRDRNNQPQHF.

CDR3 amino acids: CSVDIRGMIGATNEKLFF. DNA of the CDR3: TGCAGCGTTGATATTAGGGGCATGATTGGAGCAACTAATGAAAAACTGTTTTTT. The chain combines TRBV29-1 with TRBJ1-4; tentatively, D is TRBD1 (5 bases). Germline V lookup: CDR1 SQVTM, CDR2 ANQGSEA. Trimming stripped 3 bases from V and 0 bases from J, with 20 bases between. The CDR3 covers 18 residues.

In this sample, this clone turned up once. The V and J genes are TRBV5-8 and TRBJ1-5; 9 bases align to TRBD1. Germline CDR1 is SGHTS and CDR2 is YDEGEE. CDR3 length equals 15 residues. V shed 5 bases, J shed 4 bases, and the junction held 7 bases outside the gene matches. The CDR3 DNA reads TGTGCCAGCAGTCCCGGGACAGGGTATAATCAGCCCCAGCATTTT. Protein: CASSPGTGYNQPQHF.

The chain uses TRBV30 and TRBJ2-5, with 7 bases lining up with TRBD1. The CDR3 spans 14 residues. J lost 2 bases, V lost 2 bases, and 5 bases had no gene match. The germline CDR1 and CDR2 sequences are GTSNPN and SVGIG (reference sequence). The CDR3 region has the DNA TGTGCCTGGAGTCAAGGGACAGCACAAGAGACCCAGTACTTC. Protein product: CAWSQGTAQETQYF.

V gene TRBV7-3 combines with J gene TRBJ1-1, with no clear D. Between the trimmed V and J ends, which lost 2 bases and 1 base, there was a span of 5 bases. CDR3 size: 13 residues. CDR1 and CDR2 (germline): SGHTA, FQGTGA. The CDR3 sequence: CASSLEANTEAFF. CDR3 nucleotide sequence: TGTGCCAGCAGCTTAGAGGCGAACACTGAAGCTTTCTTT.

This clone was seen a single time. Germline and junction disagree at one end, which may indicate a read error. The genes are TRBV23-1 and TRBJ2-7; 7 bases fit TRBD2. TRBV23-1 is an open reading frame whose function is uncertain. The CDR3 contains 13 residues. CDR3 in DNA: TGTCTAGTTAGGCTAGCGGCCTCCTACGAGCAGTACTTC. Translating gives CLVRLAASYEQYF.

The chain links TRBV20-1 to TRBJ2-1; D is possibly TRBD2 (5 bases). V lost 3 bases to trimming and J lost 8 bases, with 11 bases between them. CDR3 length: 12 amino acids. The germline V gene encodes CDR1 DFQATT and CDR2 SNEGSKA (reference sequence). The CDR3, as DNA: TGCAGTGCTAGTCGAGGGAGCGATGAGCAGTTCTTC. As protein: CSASRGSDEQFF.

The DNA of the CDR3 is TGTGCCAGCAGTGAACGGAGGAACACCGGGGAGCTGTTTTTT. This encodes CASSERRNTGELFF. V is TRBV6-1 and J is TRBJ2-2; no reliable D call. Trimming cost V 2 bases and J 1 base, with 5 bases left between them. Germline V gene data show CDR1 as MNHNS and CDR2 as SASEGT. The CDR3 runs to 14 residues.

V gene TRBV6-5 combines with J gene TRBJ2-2, with TRBD1 matching 9 bases. The CDR3 has 16 residues. Trimming took 0 bases from V and 7 from J; bases not matched to a gene: 6. Germline assignment: CDR1 MNHEY and CDR2 SVGAGI. In DNA form, the CDR3 reads TGTGCCAGCAGTTACTCACAGGACAGGGGTGGCGGGGAGCTGTTTTTT. It codes for CASSYSQDRGGGELFF.

This chain uses TRBV6-5 with TRBJ1-1; 7 positions agree with TRBD1. The CDR3 runs to 15 residues. Trimming at V came to 10 bases and at J to 1 base, leaving 12 bases not matched to a gene. From germline, CDR1 is MNHEY and CDR2 SVGAGI. The CDR3 is CAIPSRDSRNTEAFF. The CDR3 region has the DNA TGTGCCATCCCCTCCCGGGACAGCCGGAACACTGAAGCTTTCTTT.

J is TRBJ2-6 and V is TRBV9; D ambiguous. The CDR3 spans 15 residues. CDR1 and CDR2 (germline): SGDLS, YYNGEE. V was pared by 0 bases and J by 4 bases, with 8 bases between. Written as DNA, the CDR3 is TGTGCCAGCAGCGTAGGCCCGACAGGGGCCAACGTCCTGACTTTC. It yields the protein CASSVGPTGANVLTF.

The genes are TRBV30 and TRBJ2-1; 11 positions agree with TRBD2. Germline CDR1 is GTSNPN and CDR2 is SVGIG (reference sequence). Unmatched junction bases numbered 10, after V lost 1 base and J lost 2 bases. The CDR3 is 18 residues long. The CDR3 sequence: CAWSGIVGTSGTYNEQFF. The CDR3 bases are TGTGCCTGGAGTGGAATAGTCGGGACTAGCGGAACCTACAATGAGCAGTTCTTC.

The chain is built from TRBV2 and TRBJ2-7; tentatively, D is TRBD2 (6 bases). V was pared by 6 bases and J by 7 bases, with 13 bases between. The CDR3 is made up of 12 amino acids. CDR1 is SNHLY and CDR2 is FYNNEI in the germline V gene. The chain's CDR3 is CASRAGAGEQYF. The CDR3 nucleotides are TGTGCCAGCAGGGCAGGTGCGGGGGAGCAGTACTTC.

The chain uses TRBV19 and TRBJ2-1; the match to TRBD2 covers 14 bases. The CDR3 contains 18 residues. V trimming: 1 base; J trimming: 7 bases; junction bases outside the gene matches: 9. In germline, CDR1 is LNHDA, CDR2 SQIVND (reference sequence). Written as DNA, the CDR3 is TGTGCCAGTAGTATAGGAGGTGGGGGACTAGCGGGAGTAAATGAGCAGTTCTTC. This gives the protein CASSIGGGGLAGVNEQFF.

The rearrangement joins TRBV5-1 to TRBJ2-5; D is possibly TRBD2 (6 bases). The CDR3 is 15 residues long. V was trimmed by 0 bases and J by 3 bases, leaving 12 bases between them. Per germline, CDR1 SGHRS and CDR2 YFSETQ. The CDR3 region is CASSLGGVRKETQYF. The CDR3 DNA reads TGCGCCAGCAGCTTGGGCGGGGTTAGGAAAGAGACCCAGTACTTC.

This clone has just one count. The chain combines TRBV7-9 with TRBJ2-1; D gene uncertain. V shed 5 bases and J shed 9 bases, with 14 bases lying between them. The length of the CDR3 is 13 residues. Germline V gene lookup returns CDR1 SEHNR and CDR2 FQNEAQ (reference sequence). CDR3 loop: CASSKLQDIEQFF. In DNA, the CDR3 is TGTGCCAGCAGCAAACTCCAAGACATTGAGCAGTTCTTC.